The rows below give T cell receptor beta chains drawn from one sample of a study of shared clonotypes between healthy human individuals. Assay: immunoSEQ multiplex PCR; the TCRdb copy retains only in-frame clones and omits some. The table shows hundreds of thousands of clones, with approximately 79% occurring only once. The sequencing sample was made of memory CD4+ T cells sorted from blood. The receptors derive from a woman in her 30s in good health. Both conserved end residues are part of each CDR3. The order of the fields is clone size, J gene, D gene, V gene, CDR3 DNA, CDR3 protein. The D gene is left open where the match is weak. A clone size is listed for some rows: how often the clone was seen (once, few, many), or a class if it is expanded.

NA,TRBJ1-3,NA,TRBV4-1,TGCGCCAGCAGCCACGGATCAGGGCCGACCTCTGGAAACACCATATATTTT,CASSHGSGPTSGNTIYF
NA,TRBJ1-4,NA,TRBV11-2,TGTGCCAGCAGCTTAGCCGGGACGACCAATGAAAAACTGTTTTTT,CASSLAGTTNEKLFF
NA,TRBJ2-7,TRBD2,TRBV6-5,TGTGCCAGCAGTTACGGGACTAGCGGGAGCTCCTACGAGCAGTACTTC,CASSYGTSGSSYEQYF
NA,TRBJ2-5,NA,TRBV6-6,TGTGCCAGCAGTTACTCGTTAAGGGAGGAGACCCAGTACTTC,CASSYSLREETQYF
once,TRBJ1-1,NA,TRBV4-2,TGTGCCAGCAGCTCGAACTCTATGAACACTGAAGCTTTCTTT,CASSSNSMNTEAFF
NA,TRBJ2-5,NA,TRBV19,TGTGCCAGTAGCCCGACTAGGAAAGAGACCCAGTACTTC,CASSPTRKETQYF
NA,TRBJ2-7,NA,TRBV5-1,TGCGCCAGCAGCTTAGAGGGACATTCATACTACGAGCAGTACTTC,CASSLEGHSYYEQYF
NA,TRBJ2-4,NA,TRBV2,TGTGCCAGCAGGGGGGGCAGCCAAAACATTCAGTACTTC,CASRGGSQNIQYF
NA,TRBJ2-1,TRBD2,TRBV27,TGTGCCAGCAGGCGACTAGCTATCGATGAGCAGTTCTTC,CASRRLAIDEQFF
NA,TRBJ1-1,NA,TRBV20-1,TGCAGTGCCCCGAACACTGAAGCTTTCTTT,CSAPNTEAFF
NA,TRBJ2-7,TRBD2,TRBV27,TGTGCCAGCAGAGGGTACGGAAGGACTAGCGGAAAAGGGTCCTACGAGCAGTACTTC,CASRGYGRTSGKGSYEQYF
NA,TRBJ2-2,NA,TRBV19,TGTGCCAGTAGGGCGGCCTCTAACACCGGGGAGCTGTTTTTT,CASRAASNTGELFF
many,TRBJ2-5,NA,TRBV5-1,TGCGCCAGCAGCCCCGGGGAGACCCAGTACTTC,CASSPGETQYF
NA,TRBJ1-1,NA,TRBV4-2,TGTGCCAGCAGCCAAGATCATTCAGGGTTTCTCGAAGCTTTCTTT,CASSQDHSGFLEAFF
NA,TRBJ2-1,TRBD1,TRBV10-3,TGTGCCATCAAAAGACAGGGATCCTCCTACAATGAGCAGTTCTTC,CAIKRQGSSYNEQFF
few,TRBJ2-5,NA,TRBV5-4,TGTGCCAGCAGCTTGGGTGGACAGTCGGGAGAGACCCAGTACTTC,CASSLGGQSGETQYF
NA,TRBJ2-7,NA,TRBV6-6,TGTGCCAGCAGACTATCCACCGGCAGTTCCTACGAGCAGTACTTC,CASRLSTGSSYEQYF
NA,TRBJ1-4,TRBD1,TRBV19,TGTGCCAGTAGTGCCCGGACAGGCGCAGTGAGTGAAAAACTGTTTTTT,CASSARTGAVSEKLFF
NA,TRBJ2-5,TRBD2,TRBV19,TGTGCCAGTAGTATTTGGGTAGCGGGAGGCCAAGAGACCCAGTACTTC,CASSIWVAGGQETQYF
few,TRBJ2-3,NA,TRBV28,TGTGCCAGCTCACCACGGGGCAGCCGCACAGATACGCAGTATTTT,CASSPRGSRTDTQYF
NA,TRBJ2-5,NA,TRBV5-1,TGCGCCAGCAGCTTGGATAGATGGGGAGAGACCCAGTACTTC,CASSLDRWGETQYF
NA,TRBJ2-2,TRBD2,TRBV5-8,TGTGCCAGCATGCGGACGGGACTAGCCGGGGAGCTGTTTTTT,CASMRTGLAGELFF